The clone carrying this T cell receptor (beta chain) was seen ten or more times. Its antigen is unidentified. Each CDR3 protein is one row after TCRdb ran MiXCR on the PCR reads. The sample lists under 650,000 distinct CDR3 sequences, just under 20% occurring once. Naive CD8 libraries were made from around 18,000 to 910,000 sorted cells, and they used 10%, 30% or 50% RNA. Trimming stripped 0 bases from V and 3 bases from J, with 12 bases between. The CDR3 runs 16 residues. The germline gives CDR1 SGDLS, CDR2 YYNGEE. The data derive from a study of molecular identifiers for immune sequencing clone quantification. Study at large: In replicates, RNA from about 21,000 or 97,000 naive CD8 cells was divided five ways and four parts were sequenced.

Study conclusions and caveats: The share of molecules held by clones above 20 RNA copies was over 99% in effector cells and under 1% in naive cells.

Sample: naive CD8+ T cells from blood, with Jurkat cell RNA spiked in. Subset: FACS-sorted CD8+CD4-CCR7+CD45RA+ naive T cells. This receptor was taken from a human donor in good health. Some libraries in this study had Jurkat cell RNA spiked in. The chain employs TRBV9 and TRBJ2-2; tentative D call: TRBD1 (5 bases). This chain's CDR3 is CASSVVARVDTGELFF. In DNA form, the CDR3 reads TGTGCCAGCAGCGTAGTGGCCAGGGTGGACACCGGGGAGCTGTTTTTT.